One sample yielded the 16 T cell receptor beta chains listed below, sequenced in a study of T-cell reconstitution after alpha-beta-depleted transplantation in children. Researchers prepared the TCRbeta library using unique molecular identifiers, the study reports. TCRdb re-called the PCR reads with MiXCR, one entry per CDR3 protein. The sample carries some 200,000 distinct CDR3 sequences, approximately 8.4% recorded once. This material consisted of PBMCs, mostly from graft donor cells, taken 360 days after TCRalphabeta/CD19-depleted stem cell transplant. These receptors came from a male patient under 10 years old who had a stem cell transplant for acute myeloid leukemia, so the T cells may come from the graft donor.

This clonotype was counted only a few times. The CDR3 DNA reads as TGTGCCAGCAGCTTTGGTAGCTCCTACGAGCAGTACGTC. It is translated as CASSFGSSYEQYV. V usage is TRBV7-2 and J usage is TRBJ2-7; no firm D call. Germline lookup yields CDR1 SGHTA and CDR2 FQGNSA. The ends were cut back, 3 bases at V and 0 bases at J, with 6 bases in the middle. The CDR3 length is 13 residues.

In its sample, this clonotype was seen many times. The DNA for the CDR3 is TGTGCCAGCAAATCGGGAGGGGACAGCGGGGAGCTGTTTTTT. Translating gives CASKSGGDSGELFF. J is TRBJ2-2 and V is TRBV12-3 or TRBV12-4; maybe TRBD2 (8 bases). The CDR3 has 14 residues. The V end lost 7 bases, the J end lost 7 bases, and 16 bases lay between the germline ends.

In its sample, this clonotype was seen many times. This chain connects TRBV6-2 or TRBV6-3 to TRBJ2-1; D uncertain. CDR1 and CDR2 from the germline V gene are MNHEY and SVGEGT. The V end was cut by 5 bases, the J end by 2 bases, with 19 bases between. This CDR3 contains 17 residues. The CDR3: CASSEIQNRDPYNEQFF. CDR3 bases: TGTGCCAGCAGTGAGATCCAGAACCGAGACCCCTACAATGAGCAGTTCTTC.

The V call is TRBV12-3 or TRBV12-4, the J call TRBJ2-3, with a tentative D call TRBD2 (6 bases). V lost 6 bases, J lost 4 bases, and 17 bases lay in between. The CDR3 is 15 amino acids. The chain's CDR3 is CASSGAGRPADTQYF. The CDR3 nucleotides read TGTGCCAGCAGCGGAGCGGGTCGACCTGCAGATACGCAGTATTTT.

This clonotype was counted at least ten times. The V and J genes are TRBV18 and TRBJ2-1, with 8 nucleotides matching TRBD1. Germline CDR1 and CDR2: KGHSH and LQKENI. This CDR3 comprises 14 residues. V shed 8 bases, J shed 0 bases, and the junction held 3 bases outside the gene matches. CDR3 region: CASDRGNSYNEQFF. The CDR3 nucleotides are TGTGCCAGCGACAGGGGAAACTCCTACAATGAGCAGTTCTTC.

This clonotype was seen only a few times. The chain uses TRBV15 and TRBJ2-1, with D hard to call. V lost 3 bases, J lost 4 bases, and 4 bases lay in between. Germline-derived CDR1 and CDR2 are LNHNV and YYDKDF (reference sequence). This CDR3 has 12 residues. The CDR3 region has the DNA TGTGCCACCAGCAGCTATTACAATGAGCAGTTCTTC. Amino acids: CATSSYYNEQFF.

This clonotype was counted ten times or more. V and J are TRBV5-1 and TRBJ1-4; 9 bases fit TRBD1. The CDR3 length is 14 residues. Germline V gene data show CDR1 as SGHRS and CDR2 as YFSETQ. J lost 5 bases, V lost 4 bases, and 3 bases had no gene match. The CDR3 coding sequence is TGCGCCAGCAGCCCGGGACAGGGAAATGAAAAACTGTTTTTT. It codes for CASSPGQGNEKLFF.

This clonotype showed up just a few times. CDR3 sequence: CASSYRKETGSYEQYF. Here the CDR3 DNA reads TGTGCCAGCAGTTACCGAAAAGAGACAGGGTCCTACGAGCAGTACTTC. J is TRBJ2-7 and V is TRBV6-2 or TRBV6-3; TRBD1 matches 7 bases. This CDR3 comprises 16 residues. Trimming cost V 2 bases and J 1 base; bases outside gene matches: 8. CDR1 is MNHEY and CDR2 is SVGEGT in the germline V gene.

This clonotype has more than one count but fewer than ten. The gene calls are TRBV7-9 and TRBJ2-6, with D perhaps matching TRBD2 (7 bases). V was cut by 10 bases and J by 0 bases, with 19 bases left in between. This CDR3 has 17 amino acids. From germline, CDR1 is SEHNR and CDR2 FQNEAQ (reference sequence). The DNA for the CDR3 is TGTGCCATTGAGGGGGGGAAAGTAAGCTCTGGGGCCAACGTCCTGACTTTC. It codes for CAIEGGKVSSGANVLTF.

V usage is TRBV9 and J usage is TRBJ2-7; TRBD2 aligns across 10 bases. The germline V gene has CDR1 SGDLS and CDR2 YYNGEE. This CDR3 has 14 amino acids. The ends lost 4 bases at V and 5 bases at J; junction bases unmatched: 6. The CDR3 region has the DNA TGTGCCAGCAGCTATAGCGGGAGGAGCGACGAGCAGTACTTC. Translation: CASSYSGRSDEQYF.

Ten or more counts support this clonotype. This chain links TRBV29-1 with TRBJ2-7; 10 nucleotides line up with TRBD1. This CDR3 spans 13 amino acids. CDR1 is SQVTM, CDR2 ANQGSEA, per germline. V lost 6 bases to trimming and J lost 7 bases; unmatched junction nucleotides: 9. CDR3 loop: CSVLTGGAWEQYF. The CDR3 nucleotides read TGCAGCGTCTTGACAGGGGGCGCGTGGGAGCAGTACTTC.

This clonotype occurred many times. The chain combines TRBV7-9 with TRBJ2-7, with 9 positions matching TRBD1. This CDR3 is 16 amino acids long. V trimming: 7 bases; J trimming: 4 bases; junction bases outside the gene matches: 14. From germline, CDR1 is SEHNR and CDR2 FQNEAQ (reference sequence). DNA for the CDR3: TGTGCCAGCACCTTGGCACAGGGGGCGAACCTGTACGAGCAGTACTTC. It translates to CASTLAQGANLYEQYF.

Here the CDR3 reads CASAPGTGNSPLHF. CDR3 nucleotide sequence: TGTGCCAGCGCCCCCGGGACAGGGAATTCACCCCTCCACTTT. The chain is built from TRBV7-8 and TRBJ1-6; 9 bases are shared with TRBD1. J was trimmed by 7 bases and V by 8 bases; bases with no gene match: 6. The CDR3 extends over 14 amino acids. Looked up from germline, CDR1 is SGHVS and CDR2 is FQNEAQ. Looking up the rest from reference TRBV7-8 and TRBJ1-6 gives the full variable domain: GAGVSQSPRYKVAKRGQDVALRCDPISGHVSLFWYQQALGQGPEFLTYFQNEAQLDKSGLPSDRFFAERPEGSVSTLKIQRTQQEDSAVYLCASAPGTGNSPLHFGNGTRLTVT.

The J gene is TRBJ2-5, the V gene TRBV20-1; 12 bases are shared with TRBD2. Germline loops: CDR1 DFQATT, CDR2 SNEGSKA (reference sequence). The CDR3 loop spans 14 amino acids. The trim removed 7 bases at V and 4 bases at J, leaving 7 bases unmatched. This CDR3 is CSVTPGLAGETQYF. CDR3 coding DNA: TGCAGTGTAACACCGGGACTAGCGGGAGAGACCCAGTACTTC.

This clonotype was observed at least ten times. The genes are TRBV28 and TRBJ2-5, with D uncertain. This CDR3 spans 12 amino acids. Looked up from germline, CDR1 is MDHEN and CDR2 is SYDVKM. Trimming pared 2 bases from V and 6 bases from J, leaving 7 bases between. The CDR3 nucleotides read TGTGCCAGCAGTTTAAAGTTACAGACCCAGTACTTC. Translation gives CASSLKLQTQYF. Full variable domain (outside the CDR3, taken from reference TRBV28 and TRBJ2-5): DVKVTQSSRYLVKRTGEKVFLECVQDMDHENMFWYRQDPGLGLRLIYFSYDVKMKEKGDIPEGYSVSREKKERFSLILESASTNQTSMYLCASSLKLQTQYFGPGTRLLVL.

This clonotype has a count of ten or more. This chain links TRBV20-1 with TRBJ1-1; 10 bases agree with TRBD1. This CDR3 has 14 amino acids. Germline V CDR1 and CDR2: DFQATT, SNEGSKA (reference sequence). V dropped 6 bases and J dropped 5; count of bases not matched to a gene: 9. The CDR3 coding sequence is TGCAGTGCCGATGACAGGGGGCGAGAAACTGAAGCTTTCTTT. It specifies CSADDRGRETEAFF.